Sequencing of this T cell receptor beta chain was carried out in a study of blood T cell repertoires in COVID-19. V lost 5 bases and J lost 3; bases outside the gene matches: 4. This CDR3 has 15 residues. Germline V gene sequence: CDR1 SNHLY, CDR2 FYNNEI. The protocol was immunoSEQ multiplex PCR, while the TCRdb copy is restricted to in-frame clones and leaves out a portion. This table has tens of thousands of clones, around 80% appearing once. Source material: peripheral blood. The sequence was collected from a man in his sixties or seventies with acute or convalescent COVID-19. The rearrangement links TRBV2 to TRBJ2-2; 9 bases map to TRBD1. Here the CDR3 reads CASSRDREDTGELFF. The CDR3 nucleotides read TGTGCCAGCAGTCGGGACAGGGAGGACACCGGGGAGCTGTTTTTT.